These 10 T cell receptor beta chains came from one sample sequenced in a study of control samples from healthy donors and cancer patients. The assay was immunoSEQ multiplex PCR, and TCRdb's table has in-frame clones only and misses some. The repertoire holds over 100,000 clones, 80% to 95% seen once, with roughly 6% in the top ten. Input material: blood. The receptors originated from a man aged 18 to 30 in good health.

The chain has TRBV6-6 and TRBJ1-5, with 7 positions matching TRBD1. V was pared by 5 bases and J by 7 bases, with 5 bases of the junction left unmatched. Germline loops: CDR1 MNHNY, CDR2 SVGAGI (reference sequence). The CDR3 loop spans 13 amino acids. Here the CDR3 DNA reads TGTGCCAGCAGTCGACAGGGCGGGCAGCCCCAGCATTTT. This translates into CASSRQGGQPQHF.

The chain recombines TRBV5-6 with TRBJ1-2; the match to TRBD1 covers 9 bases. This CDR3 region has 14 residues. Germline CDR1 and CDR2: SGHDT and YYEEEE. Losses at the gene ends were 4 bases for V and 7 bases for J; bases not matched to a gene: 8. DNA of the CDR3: TGTGCCAGCAGCCCGAGGGACAGGGTGAGTGGCTACACCTTC. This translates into CASSPRDRVSGYTF.

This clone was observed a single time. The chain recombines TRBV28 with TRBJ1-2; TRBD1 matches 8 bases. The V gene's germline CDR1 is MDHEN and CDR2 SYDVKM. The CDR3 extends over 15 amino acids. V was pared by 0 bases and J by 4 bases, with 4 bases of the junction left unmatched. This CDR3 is CASSLWSGGGYGYTF. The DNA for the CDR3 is TGTGCCAGCAGTTTATGGTCAGGGGGCGGCTATGGCTACACCTTC.

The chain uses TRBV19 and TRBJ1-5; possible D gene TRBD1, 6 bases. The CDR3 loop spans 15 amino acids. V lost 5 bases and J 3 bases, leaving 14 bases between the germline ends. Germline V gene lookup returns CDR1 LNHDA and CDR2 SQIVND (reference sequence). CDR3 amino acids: CASSPVQGFNQPQHF. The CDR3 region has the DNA TGTGCCAGTAGTCCGGTACAGGGCTTCAATCAGCCCCAGCATTTT.

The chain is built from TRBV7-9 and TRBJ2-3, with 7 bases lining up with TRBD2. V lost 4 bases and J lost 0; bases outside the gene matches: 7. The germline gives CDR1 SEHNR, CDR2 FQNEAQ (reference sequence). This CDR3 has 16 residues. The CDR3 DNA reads TGTGCCAGCAGCTGGGGGACTACTGCTAGCACAGATACGCAGTATTTT. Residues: CASSWGTTASTDTQYF. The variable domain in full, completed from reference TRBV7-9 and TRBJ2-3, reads DTGVSQNPRHKITKRGQNVTFRCDPISEHNRLYWYRQTLGQGPEFLTYFQNEAQLEKSRLLSDRFSAERPKGSFSTLEIQRTEQGDSAMYLCASSWGTTASTDTQYFGPGTRLTVL.

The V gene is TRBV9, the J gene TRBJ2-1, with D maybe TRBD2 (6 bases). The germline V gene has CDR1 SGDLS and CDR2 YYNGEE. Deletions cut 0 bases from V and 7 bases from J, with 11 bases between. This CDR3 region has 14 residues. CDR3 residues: CASSVGGVVNEQFF. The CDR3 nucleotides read TGTGCCAGCAGCGTAGGGGGGGTAGTGAATGAGCAGTTCTTC.

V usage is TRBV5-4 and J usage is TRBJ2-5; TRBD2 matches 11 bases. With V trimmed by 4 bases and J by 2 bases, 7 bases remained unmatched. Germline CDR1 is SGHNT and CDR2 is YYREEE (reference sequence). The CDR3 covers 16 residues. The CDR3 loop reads CASSRLAGGPQETQYF. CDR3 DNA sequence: TGTGCCAGCAGCCGTTTAGCGGGGGGGCCTCAAGAGACCCAGTACTTC.

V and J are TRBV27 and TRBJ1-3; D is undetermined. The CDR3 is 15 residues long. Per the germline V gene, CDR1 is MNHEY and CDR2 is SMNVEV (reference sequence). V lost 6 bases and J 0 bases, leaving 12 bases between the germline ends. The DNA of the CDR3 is TGTGCCAGCAGCGTTTTGGGAGGCTCTGGAAACACCATATATTTT. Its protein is CASSVLGGSGNTIYF.

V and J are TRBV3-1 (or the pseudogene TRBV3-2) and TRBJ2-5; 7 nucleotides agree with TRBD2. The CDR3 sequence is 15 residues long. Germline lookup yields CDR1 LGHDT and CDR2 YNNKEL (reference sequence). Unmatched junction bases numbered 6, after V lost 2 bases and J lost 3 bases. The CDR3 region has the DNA TGTGCCAGCAGCCAAATCCAGGCGGGGGAAGAGACCCAGTACTTC. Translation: CASSQIQAGEETQYF.

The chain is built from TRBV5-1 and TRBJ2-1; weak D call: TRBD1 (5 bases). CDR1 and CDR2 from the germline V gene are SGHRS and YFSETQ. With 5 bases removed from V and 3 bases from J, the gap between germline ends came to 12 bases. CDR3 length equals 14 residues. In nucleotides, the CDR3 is TGCGCCAGCAGAGGGCAGGGAAACTACAATGAGCAGTTCTTC. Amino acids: CASRGQGNYNEQFF.